The 20 T cell receptor beta chains in this list originate from one sample, sequenced in a study of T cell responses to AZD1222 COVID-19 vaccine. Data came from immunoSEQ multiplex PCR; TCRdb stores just in-frame clones and leaves some out. The sample has 55,000 to 80,000 clones, 84% seen once. Source: peripheral blood, taken on day 0 of AZD1222 vaccination. The receptors stem from an adult in good health.

The J gene is TRBJ2-7, the V gene TRBV29-1, with a tentative D call TRBD1 (6 bases). Germline loops: CDR1 SQVTM, CDR2 ANQGSEA. The CDR3 has 13 amino acids. The V end lost 4 bases, the J end lost 6 bases, and 16 bases lay between the germline ends. The CDR3 DNA reads as TGCAGCGTTGCCTCTTACAGGGAGTCCGAGCAGTACTTC. It yields the protein CSVASYRESEQYF.

The CDR3 protein is CASSYQGQGTEAFF. CDR3 nucleotide sequence: TGTGCCAGCAGTTACCAGGGACAGGGGACTGAAGCTTTCTTT. The genes are TRBV6-5 and TRBJ1-1; 10 positions agree with TRBD1. The germline CDR1 and CDR2 sequences are MNHEY and SVGAGI. The CDR3 runs 14 residues. With V trimmed by 2 bases and J by 5 bases, 2 bases remained unmatched.

The chain carries TRBV2 and TRBJ2-7; D is perhaps TRBD1 (6 bases). CDR3 size: 14 residues. V was trimmed by 4 bases and J by 7 bases, leaving 17 bases between them. Germline V gene data show CDR1 as SNHLY and CDR2 as FYNNEI. The CDR3 is CASSVQGSLREQYF. Here the CDR3 DNA reads TGTGCCAGCAGTGTGCAGGGGAGCTTGAGGGAGCAGTACTTC.

This chain links TRBV5-5 with TRBJ1-3, with no clear D. Trimming removed 0 bases at V and 2 bases at J, with 15 bases between. Germline-derived CDR1 and CDR2 are SGHKS and YYEKEE (reference sequence). CDR3 size: 17 residues. CDR3 amino acids: CASSLGLFEDAGNTIYF. The DNA for the CDR3 is TGTGCCAGCAGCTTGGGACTTTTCGAGGACGCTGGAAACACCATATATTTT.

V and J are TRBV10-3 and TRBJ2-1, with 10 positions matching TRBD2. Germline values: CDR1 ENHRY, CDR2 SYGVKD. This CDR3 contains 15 residues. Trimming cost V 4 bases and J 10 bases; bases outside gene matches: 10. The CDR3 DNA reads TGTGCCATCAGTGGGTCAGCGGGGGGGCTCGGAGAGCAGTTCTTC. This translates into CAISGSAGGLGEQFF.

This sequence joins TRBV7-9 and TRBJ1-6; no reliable D call. There are 15 residues in the CDR3. The V and J ends lost 1 base and 7 bases respectively, with 11 bases between them. Germline V gives CDR1 SEHNR, CDR2 FQNEAQ (reference sequence). The CDR3 DNA reads as TGTGCCAGCAGCTTAGGGACGACTGAAAATTCACCCCTCCACTTT. Amino acids: CASSLGTTENSPLHF.

In this sample, this clone turned up once. The V gene is TRBV11-1, the J gene TRBJ2-1; D is perhaps TRBD1 or TRBD2 (5 bases each). From germline, CDR1 is SGHAT and CDR2 FQDESV (reference sequence). The CDR3 consists of 16 residues. V was cut by 5 bases and J by 9 bases, with 23 bases left in between. CDR3 region: CASSAYRDPGVGEQFF. The CDR3 DNA follows: TGTGCCAGCAGCGCCTACCGGGACCCCGGGGTAGGTGAGCAGTTCTTC.

J is TRBJ1-1 and V is TRBV6-2 or TRBV6-3, with 7 bases identical to TRBD1. Unmatched junction bases numbered 7, after V lost 4 bases and J lost 8 bases. In germline, CDR1 is MNHEY, CDR2 SVGEGT. This CDR3 is built from 13 residues. The CDR3, as DNA: TGTGCCAGCAGTTGGGGAAGGGGGCTAGAAGCTTTCTTT. As protein: CASSWGRGLEAFF.

The V and J genes are TRBV4-1 and TRBJ2-1; 9 nucleotides align to TRBD2. Per germline, CDR1 MGHRA and CDR2 YSYEKL. Trimming at V came to 1 base and at J to 6 bases, leaving 4 bases not matched to a gene. The CDR3 length is 15 residues. The CDR3 bases are TGCGCCAGCAGCCAAGGGATAGCGGGGGCCAATGAGCAGTTCTTC. Translation: CASSQGIAGANEQFF.

V is TRBV11-2 and J is TRBJ1-6; D unresolved. The CDR3 runs to 13 residues. Germline-derived CDR1 and CDR2 are SGHAT and FQNNGV. The V end was cut by 5 bases, the J end by 9 bases, with 11 bases between. In DNA form, the CDR3 reads TGTGCCAGCAGCACGCGACCCCCTTCACCCCTCCACTTT. Its translation: CASSTRPPSPLHF.

V and J are TRBV3-1 (or the pseudogene TRBV3-2) and TRBJ2-7; perhaps TRBD1 as D (6 bases). Trimming left V 5 bases short and J 1 base short, with 12 bases between. Germline CDR1 LGHDT, CDR2 YNNKEL (reference sequence). CDR3 length equals 14 residues. The CDR3 DNA is TGTGCCAGCAGCAAACAGGGAAATTCCTACGAGCAGTACTTC. The encoded protein is CASSKQGNSYEQYF.

The chain uses TRBV4-3 and TRBJ1-2; D perhaps matches TRBD1 (5 bases). The CDR3 is 16 residues long. Germline V CDR1 and CDR2: LGHNA, YSLEER. The germline V and J ends were trimmed by 0 bases and 7 bases, with 18 bases remaining between them. CDR3 nucleotide sequence: TGCGCCAGCAGCCAAGATGGTCCAGGGTTTAGCCGTGGCTACACCTTC. Translated: CASSQDGPGFSRGYTF.

This clone was seen only once. The chain uses TRBV5-1 and TRBJ2-7; 12 nucleotides match TRBD1. The length of the CDR3 is 15 residues. From germline, CDR1 is SGHRS and CDR2 YFSETQ. J was trimmed by 3 bases and V by 5 bases; bases with no gene match: 6. CDR3 sequence reads: CASRGQGADGYEQYF. DNA for the CDR3: TGCGCCAGCAGGGGACAGGGGGCAGACGGCTACGAGCAGTACTTC. The entire variable domain, with the rest obtained from reference TRBV5-1 and TRBJ2-7, is as follows: KAGVTQTPRYLIKTRGQQVTLSCSPISGHRSVSWYQQTPGQGLQFLFEYFSETQRNKGNFPGRFSGRQFSNSRSEMNVSTLELGDSALYLCASRGQGADGYEQYFGPGTRLTVT.

This chain joins TRBV30 and TRBJ1-2, with D perhaps matching TRBD1 (6 bases). The germline CDR1 and CDR2 sequences are GTSNPN and SVGIG (reference sequence). Deletions cut 2 bases from V and 4 bases from J, with 14 bases between. CDR3 length: 14 residues. CDR3 bases: TGTGCCTGGAGTCCGGAGAGGGGGGTCTATGGCTACACCTTC. Residues: CAWSPERGVYGYTF.

The gene calls are TRBV5-8 and TRBJ1-5; TRBD1 matches 7 bases. After removal of 4 bases from V and 4 bases from J, the junction contained 8 bases not matched to a gene. CDR3 length: 15 residues. Germline V gene sequence: CDR1 SGHTS, CDR2 YDEGEE. DNA for the CDR3: TGTGCCAGCAGCCCCGGGACAGTACCTAATCAGCCCCAGCATTTT. It encodes CASSPGTVPNQPQHF.

The chain uses TRBV25-1 and TRBJ2-7; 8 nucleotides match TRBD1. Germline V lookup: CDR1 MGHDK, CDR2 SYGVNS. The CDR3 extends over 16 amino acids. V shed 5 bases and J 3 bases; nucleotides not matched to a gene: 12. The CDR3 reads CASSRTGQGKGYEQYF. CDR3 DNA: TGTGCCAGCAGTCGAACTGGACAGGGAAAGGGCTACGAGCAGTACTTC.

The chain couples TRBV5-4 to TRBJ1-2; tentative D call: TRBD1 (5 bases). The germline V and J ends were trimmed by 4 bases and 6 bases, with 16 bases remaining between them. There are 14 residues in the CDR3. CDR1 is SGHNT and CDR2 is YYREEE in the germline V gene (reference sequence). CDR3 coding DNA: TGTGCCAGCAGCAGTGGCGCAGGGAAGGATGGCTACACCTTC. Translating it yields CASSSGAGKDGYTF.

The chain has TRBV5-6 and TRBJ1-6, with D hard to call. Germline V gene data show CDR1 as SGHDT and CDR2 as YYEEEE. Trimming pared 0 bases from V and 9 bases from J, leaving 10 bases between. This CDR3 contains 14 residues. This chain's CDR3 is CASSLGTWGSPLHF. In nucleotides, the CDR3 is TGTGCCAGCAGCTTGGGGACCTGGGGTTCACCCCTCCACTTT.

The chain links TRBV6-2 or TRBV6-3 to TRBJ2-7, with D perhaps being TRBD1 or TRBD2 (7 bases each). The length of the CDR3 is 15 residues. Germline CDR1 and CDR2: MNHEY and SVGEGT. Trimming removed 2 bases from V and 2 bases from J, with 13 bases in between. CDR3 in amino acids: CASSYDRDYTYEQYF. The CDR3 DNA is TGTGCCAGCAGTTACGACAGGGACTATACCTACGAGCAGTACTTC.

The chain has TRBV27 and TRBJ1-1; possibly TRBD1 for D (5 bases). This CDR3 spans 16 amino acids. From germline, CDR1 is MNHEY and CDR2 SMNVEV (reference sequence). Trimming pared 4 bases from V and 5 bases from J, leaving 20 bases between. DNA of the CDR3: TGTGCCAGCAGTTACGGGACTGTGACTTCGGGTACTGAAGCTTTCTTT. Protein product: CASSYGTVTSGTEAFF.